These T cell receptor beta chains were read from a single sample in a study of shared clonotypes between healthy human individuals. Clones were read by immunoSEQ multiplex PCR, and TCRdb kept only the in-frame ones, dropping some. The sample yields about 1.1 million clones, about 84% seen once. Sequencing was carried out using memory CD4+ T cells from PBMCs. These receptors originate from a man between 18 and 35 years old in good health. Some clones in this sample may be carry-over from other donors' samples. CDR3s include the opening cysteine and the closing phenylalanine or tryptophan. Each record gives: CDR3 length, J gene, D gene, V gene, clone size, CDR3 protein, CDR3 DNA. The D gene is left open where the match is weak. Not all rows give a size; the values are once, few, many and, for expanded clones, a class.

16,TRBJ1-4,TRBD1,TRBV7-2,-,CASRTRQGASNEKLFF,TGTGCCAGCAGAACCCGACAGGGGGCTAGTAATGAAAAACTGTTTTTT
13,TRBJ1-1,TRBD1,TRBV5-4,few,CASSAGGNTEAFF,TGTGCCAGCAGCGCAGGGGGGAACACTGAAGCTTTCTTT
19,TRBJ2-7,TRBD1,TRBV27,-,CASSLTPKDRERRFYEQYF,TGTGCCAGCAGTTTAACCCCTAAAGACAGGGAAAGGAGGTTCTACGAGCAGTACTTC
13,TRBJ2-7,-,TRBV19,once,CASSRGGTGEQYF,TGTGCCAGTAGTAGAGGGGGAACGGGCGAGCAGTACTTC
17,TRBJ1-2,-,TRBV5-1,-,CASSFPGTSFSDYGYTF,TGCGCCAGCAGTTTCCCCGGGACAAGCTTTTCAGACTATGGCTACACCTTC
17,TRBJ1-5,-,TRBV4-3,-,CASSPYTRVGADQPQHF,TGCGCCAGCAGCCCATATACCCGAGTGGGTGCGGATCAGCCCCAGCATTTT
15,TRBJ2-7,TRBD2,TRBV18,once,CASSPSGRALNEQYF,TGTGCCAGCTCACCGAGCGGGAGGGCATTGAACGAGCAGTACTTC
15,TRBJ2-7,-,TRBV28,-,CASSPGTPAWGEQYF,TGTGCCAGCAGTCCCGGGACACCTGCCTGGGGCGAGCAGTACTTC
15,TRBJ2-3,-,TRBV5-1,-,CASSLGPGEADTQYF,TGCGCCAGCAGCTTGGGGCCAGGGGAGGCAGATACGCAGTATTTT
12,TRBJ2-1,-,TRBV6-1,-,CASGGYSNEQFF,TGTGCCAGCGGCGGGTATTCCAATGAGCAGTTCTTC
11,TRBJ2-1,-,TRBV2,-,CASMLNYEQFF,TGTGCCAGCATGTTAAACTATGAGCAGTTCTTC
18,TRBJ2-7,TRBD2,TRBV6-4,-,CASSDSRRAGDHSYEQYF,TGTGCCAGCAGTGACTCGCGTCGAGCGGGAGACCACTCCTACGAGCAGTACTTC
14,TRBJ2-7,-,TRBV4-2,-,CASSQSERPYEQYF,TGTGCCAGCAGCCAATCTGAGCGCCCCTACGAGCAGTACTTC
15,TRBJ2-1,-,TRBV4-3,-,CASSQEADVHNEQFF,TGCGCCAGCAGCCAAGAGGCCGACGTACACAATGAGCAGTTCTTC
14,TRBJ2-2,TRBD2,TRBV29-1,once,CSVVTSGRVGELFF,TGCAGCGTTGTGACTAGCGGGAGAGTCGGGGAGCTGTTTTTT
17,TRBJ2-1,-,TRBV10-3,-,CAISESWGRKSYNEQFF,TGTGCCATCAGTGAGTCGTGGGGGCGAAAATCCTACAATGAGCAGTTCTTC
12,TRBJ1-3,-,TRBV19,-,CASPAPGNTIYF,TGTGCCAGTCCGGCCCCTGGAAACACCATATATTTT
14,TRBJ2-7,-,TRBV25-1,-,CASSEEGPTYEQYF,TGTGCCAGCAGTGAGGAGGGACCCACCTACGAGCAGTACTTC
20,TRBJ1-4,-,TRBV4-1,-,CASSPSSPRGSWGPNEKLFF,TGCGCCAGCAGCCCAAGCTCGCCCAGGGGTTCCTGGGGGCCTAATGAAAAACTGTTTTTT
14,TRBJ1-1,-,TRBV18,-,CASSGRQRNTEAFF,TGTGCCAGCTCAGGGAGACAAAGGAACACTGAAGCTTTCTTT
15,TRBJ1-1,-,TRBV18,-,CASSPQLGGNTEAFF,TGTGCCAGCTCACCGCAGCTAGGGGGGAACACTGAAGCTTTCTTT
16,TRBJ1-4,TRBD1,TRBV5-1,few,CASSLMGTGENEKLFF,TGCGCCAGCAGCTTGATGGGGACAGGGGAAAATGAAAAACTGTTTTTT
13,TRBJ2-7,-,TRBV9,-,CASSVGQVNEQYF,TGTGCCAGCAGCGTAGGACAGGTTAACGAGCAGTACTTC
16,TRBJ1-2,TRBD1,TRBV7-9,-,CASSSSNTGTAYGYTF,TGTGCCAGCAGCTCCTCGAATACCGGGACAGCGTATGGCTACACCTTC
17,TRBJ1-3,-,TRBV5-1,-,CASSLEVLESSGNTIYF,TGCGCCAGCAGCCTCGAGGTCTTGGAAAGCTCTGGAAACACCATATATTTT
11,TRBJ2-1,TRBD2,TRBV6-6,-,CASHQAGSEFF,TGTGCCAGCCATCAAGCGGGGTCGGAGTTCTTC
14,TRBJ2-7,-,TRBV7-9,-,CASSRRDNSYEQYF,TGTGCCAGCAGCCGACGGGACAACTCCTACGAGCAGTACTTC
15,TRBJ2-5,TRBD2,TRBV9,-,CASSPQLAGGETQYF,TGTGCCAGCAGCCCCCAGCTAGCGGGAGGAGAGACCCAGTACTTC